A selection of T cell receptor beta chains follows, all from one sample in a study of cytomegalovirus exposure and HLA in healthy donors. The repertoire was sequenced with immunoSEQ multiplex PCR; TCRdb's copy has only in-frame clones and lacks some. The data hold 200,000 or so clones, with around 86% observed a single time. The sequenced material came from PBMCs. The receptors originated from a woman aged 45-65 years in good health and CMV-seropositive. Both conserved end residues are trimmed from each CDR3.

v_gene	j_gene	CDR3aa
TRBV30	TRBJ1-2	AWSRTVPNYGYT
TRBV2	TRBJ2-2	ASSEDSRTGELF
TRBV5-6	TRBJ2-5	ASSHLAESYQETQY
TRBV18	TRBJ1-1	ASSPLRGMNTEAF
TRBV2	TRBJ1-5	ASRATGNNQPQH
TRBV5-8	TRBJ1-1	ASRYGQGWGTEAF
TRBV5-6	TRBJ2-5	ASSQQGSGETQY
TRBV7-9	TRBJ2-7	ASSGSYEQY
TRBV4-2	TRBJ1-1	ASSQEQGWMNTEAF
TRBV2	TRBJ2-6	ASSQGRSVSGANVLT
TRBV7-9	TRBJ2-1	ASSWQGSSYNEQF
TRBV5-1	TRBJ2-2	ASSRDRNTGELF
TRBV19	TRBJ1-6	ASSIQGVNSPLH
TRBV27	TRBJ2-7	ASSLEGGYEQY
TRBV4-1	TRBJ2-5	ASSPGQLQETQY
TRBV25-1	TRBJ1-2	ASTGRYGYT
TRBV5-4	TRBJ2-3	ASSTGMDRLTDTQY
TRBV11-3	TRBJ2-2	ASSSSPGQGITGELF
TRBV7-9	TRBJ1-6	SSSLLQANSPLH
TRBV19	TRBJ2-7	ASRASGRSNEQY
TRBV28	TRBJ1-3	ASSPSDSSGNTIY
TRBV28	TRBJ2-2	ASHTSRGRVTGELF
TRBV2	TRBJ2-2	ASDRQATGELF
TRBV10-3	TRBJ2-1	AIKPGQGIDGQF
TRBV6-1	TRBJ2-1	ASSEGRVNEQF
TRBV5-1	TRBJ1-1	ASSLWLGRDTEAF
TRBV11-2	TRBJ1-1	ASSPRPSTEAF
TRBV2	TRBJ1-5	ASKRRSNQPQH
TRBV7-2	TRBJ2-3	ASSLGGLGSTDTQY
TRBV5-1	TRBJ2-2	ASSLGTGDTGELF
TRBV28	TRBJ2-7	ASRDLGTAPAEQY
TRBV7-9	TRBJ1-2	ASSPWTEGRGYT
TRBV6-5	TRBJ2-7	ASSYGGSYEQY
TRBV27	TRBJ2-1	ASSRLAGDEQF
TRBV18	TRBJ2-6	ASSPGQGNSGANVLT
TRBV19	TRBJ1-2	ASRTQGSGNYGYT
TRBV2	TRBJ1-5	ASGAGYSNQPQH
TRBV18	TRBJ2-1	ASSASGSRGNEQF
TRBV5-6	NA	ASSRDSYEQY
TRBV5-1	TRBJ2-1	ASGEGGAYNEQF
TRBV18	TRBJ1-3	ASSPGGFSGNTIY
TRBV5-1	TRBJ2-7	ASSFSTGGYEQY
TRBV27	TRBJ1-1	ASSSPDTGNTEAF
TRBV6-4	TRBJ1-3	ASSGWTGGSSGNTIY